The rows below give T cell receptor beta chains drawn from one sample of a study of beta chain features in type 1 diabetes. Some clones are missing from TCRdb's copy, which holds only in-frame ones; the method was immunoSEQ multiplex PCR. The table includes 630,000 or so clones, roughly an eighth detected once. Material: naive CD4+ T cells from blood. The receptor set was obtained from a man between 18 and 35 years old with type 1 diabetes. Both conserved end residues are part of each CDR3. Each record gives: J gene, V gene, D gene, CDR3 length, clone size, CDR3 DNA, CDR3 protein. The D gene is left open where the match is weak. Size tells how often a clone was seen (once, few, many) or the class of an expanded clone, and some rows leave it out.

TRBJ1-2 TRBV7-2 . 15 . TGTGCCAGCAGCTTAGGAGTAGGCTCCTCAGTTGGCCACACCTTC CASSLGVGSSVGHTF
TRBJ2-1 TRBV6-4 . 15 few TGTGCCAGCAGTGAAGCTGCTAGCAGCTACAATGAGCAGTTCTTC CASSEAASSYNEQFF
TRBJ1-2 TRBV9 TRBD1 14 few TGTGCCAGTGGAGGGACAGACGTAAACTATGGCTACACCTTC CASGGTDVNYGYTF
TRBJ1-1 TRBV7-9 . 15 . TGTGCCAGCAGCTTTATCGGGGGCATTGGCACTGAAGCTTTCTTT CASSFIGGIGTEAFF
TRBJ2-2 TRBV11-3 . 14 . TGTGCCAGCAGCTTGGTGGGAGGCACCGGGGAGCTGTTTTTT CASSLVGGTGELFF
TRBJ2-7 TRBV13 . 14 few TGTGCCAGCAGCTTATACCAGAGCTCCTACGAGCAGTACTTC CASSLYQSSYEQYF
TRBJ2-5 TRBV7-6 . 13 few TGTGCCAGCAGCCAGAGGTCCGGAGAGACCCAGTACTTC CASSQRSGETQYF
TRBJ2-1 TRBV5-1 . 14 . TGCGCCAGCAGCTTGGGACTCCTCTCCTCTGAGCAGTTCTTC CASSLGLLSSEQFF
TRBJ2-7 TRBV6-1 TRBD1 14 . TGTGCCAGCGTTAGCCGGGACAGGGATAACGAGCAGTACTTC CASVSRDRDNEQYF
TRBJ2-6 TRBV27 . 15 few TGTGCCAGCAGTTCTCAGGGTGTGGGGGCCAACGTCCTGACTTTC CASSSQGVGANVLTF
TRBJ1-5 TRBV7-6 . 16 once TGTGCCAGCAGCTTAGTCTATCGGCAGGGCGGTCAGCCCCAGCATTTT CASSLVYRQGGQPQHF
TRBJ2-3 TRBV7-9 TRBD2 17 . TGTGCCAGCAGCTTAGGACTGGGGACTAGCGATTCTGATACGCAGTATTTT CASSLGLGTSDSDTQYF
TRBJ2-7 TRBV7-9 TRBD1 15 few TGTGCCAGCAGCTCCGGGACAGGGTCATCCTACGAGCAGTACTTC CASSSGTGSSYEQYF
TRBJ2-7 TRBV7-2 . 12 few TGTGCCAGCAGCATAGTCCTAACCGAGCAGTACTTC CASSIVLTEQYF
TRBJ1-1 TRBV7-9 . 13 few TGTGCCAGCAGCTTAGATCACGGCAGGGAAGCTTTCTTT CASSLDHGREAFF
TRBJ2-3 TRBV18 TRBD1 15 few TGTGCCAGCTCACGACGACAGGGGGCTGAAGATACGCAGTATTTT CASSRRQGAEDTQYF
TRBJ1-1 TRBV7-9 . 14 few TGTGCCAGCGGTTCATCAAGCAGGTTCACTGAAGCTTTCTTT CASGSSSRFTEAFF
TRBJ2-1 TRBV27 . 13 . TGTGCCAGCAGTCCCACCTTGAACCCTGAGCAGTTCTTC CASSPTLNPEQFF
TRBJ2-3 TRBV5-1 TRBD2 15 few TGCGCCAGCAGCTCGGGGACTAGCCTCACAGATACGCAGTATTTT CASSSGTSLTDTQYF
TRBJ2-3 TRBV18 . 13 . TGTGCCAGCTCACGCAGGGGTTCCGATACGCAGTATTTT CASSRRGSDTQYF